This record concerns one T cell receptor (beta chain) sequence. Its antigen is as yet unknown. Generated by immunoSEQ multiplex PCR, the TCRdb table keeps only in-frame clones and is missing some. The table includes about 130,000 clones, roughly 87% detected once. These data are taken from a study of T cell responses to AZD1222 COVID-19 vaccine. Points from the study as a whole: The sample set comprised mostly white British donors with more females, and clonal diversity was possibly underestimated. The study sampled repertoires only after the peak T cell response. Targets within unmutated variant regions were reportedly found for nearly half of spike-specific TCRs.

This CDR3 spans 17 amino acids. CDR1 is SGDLS and CDR2 is YYNGEE in the germline V gene. V was clipped by 3 bases and J by 3 bases; unmatched bases: 12. The clonotype comes from an adult who received the AZD1222 COVID-19 vaccine. The sample was peripheral blood, taken 28 days after the second AZD1222 dose. V and J are TRBV9 and TRBJ1-2, with 9 positions matching TRBD1. This CDR3 reads CASSATGGPSPYYGYTF. The CDR3 nucleotides read TGTGCCAGCAGCGCCACAGGGGGCCCCTCTCCCTACTATGGCTACACCTTC.